These T cell receptor beta chains were read from a single sample in a study of T cell responses to AZD1222 COVID-19 vaccine. Using immunoSEQ multiplex PCR, the repertoire was profiled, and TCRdb retains in-frame clones only, with some absent. The table has 95,000 to 150,000 clones, approximately 90% seen once; the top ten hold around 1.7%. The sample consisted of peripheral blood, taken on day 0 of AZD1222 vaccination. These receptors were obtained from an adult in good health. The CDR3 runs from the conserved cysteine through the conserved F or W. A D gene is named only where the DNA matches it firmly. Part of the rows lack a size; the others show once, few, many or a class for expanded clones.

CDR3 protein	CDR3 DNA	V gene	clone size	D gene	J gene
CASSFQTGTLTGELFF	TGTGCCAGCAGCTTCCAGACAGGGACGTTGACCGGGGAGCTGTTTTTT	TRBV5-6	once	TRBD1	TRBJ2-2
CASRTVNYGYTF	TGTGCCAGCAGGACAGTTAACTATGGCTACACCTTC	TRBV6-6	.	.	TRBJ1-2
CASSQGQTFNEKLFF	TGTGCCAGCAGCCAGGGACAGACTTTTAATGAAAAGCTGTTTTTT	TRBV5-6	.	TRBD1	TRBJ1-4
CATSDGTSEKLFF	TGTGCCACCAGTGACGGGACATCTGAAAAACTGTTTTTT	TRBV24-1	.	.	TRBJ1-4
CASSVGDGYTF	TGTGCCAGCAGCGTGGGAGATGGCTACACCTTC	TRBV5-6	once	.	TRBJ1-2
CASRKTGTEAFF	TGTGCCAGCAGAAAGACAGGGACTGAAGCTTTCTTT	TRBV2	.	TRBD1	TRBJ1-1
CAISDLSRGGLGEQFF	TGTGCCATCAGTGACCTCTCGAGGGGGGGACTGGGCGAGCAGTTCTTC	TRBV10-3	once	.	TRBJ2-1
CASSQDGQLVRKLFF	TGTGCCAGCAGCCAAGACGGGCAGCTTGTGCGAAAACTGTTTTTT	TRBV3-1/TRBV3-2	.	.	TRBJ1-4
CASSATTEEDGYTF	TGTGCCAGCAGCGCTACGACAGAGGAAGATGGCTACACCTTC	TRBV9	.	.	TRBJ1-2
CATSDLRGTEAFF	TGTGCCACCAGTGATTTGCGGGGGACTGAAGCTTTCTTT	TRBV24-1	.	.	TRBJ1-1
CASSQSSGNTIYF	TGCGCCAGCAGCCAAAGCTCTGGAAACACCATATATTTT	TRBV4-1	once	.	TRBJ1-3
CAISESRQGSQPQHF	TGTGCCATCAGTGAGTCCCGACAGGGGAGTCAGCCCCAGCATTTT	TRBV10-3	.	TRBD1	TRBJ1-5
CASRPQGFQAYQPQHF	TGTGCCAGCAGGCCACAGGGATTTCAAGCCTATCAGCCCCAGCATTTT	TRBV28	.	.	TRBJ1-5
CASSPPHNYGYTF	TGTGCCAGTAGTCCCCCCCACAACTATGGCTACACCTTC	TRBV19	few	.	TRBJ1-2
CASSQEGQGGEQYF	TGTGCCAGCAGCCAAGAAGGACAGGGTGGCGAGCAGTACTTC	TRBV3-1/TRBV3-2	.	TRBD1	TRBJ2-7
CASSQGGAGVDTQYF	TGTGCCAGCAGCCAAGGCGGGGCGGGAGTGGATACGCAGTATTTT	TRBV4-2	.	TRBD2	TRBJ2-3
CASSPPGGGGTEAFF	TGTGCCAGCTCACCACCGGGAGGGGGGGGTACTGAAGCTTTCTTT	TRBV18	.	.	TRBJ1-1
CASSLGPEPRGGYTF	TGTGCCAGCAGCTTGGGGCCGGAACCTCGGGGTGGCTACACCTTC	TRBV11-3	.	.	TRBJ1-2
CASSSGRMNTEAFF	TGTGCCAGCAGCTCCGGACGGATGAACACTGAAGCTTTCTTT	TRBV7-9	.	.	TRBJ1-1
CASSLDRIGLSGYTF	TGTGCCAGCAGCTTAGATCGGATAGGGTTGAGTGGCTACACCTTC	TRBV11-2	once	.	TRBJ1-2
CAWSPWDGGEQYF	TGTGCCTGGAGTCCTTGGGACGGGGGAGAGCAGTACTTC	TRBV30	.	.	TRBJ2-7
CASSGDFRTEAFF	TGTGCCAGTAGTGGGGACTTTAGGACTGAAGCTTTCTTT	TRBV19	.	.	TRBJ1-1
CASSYGTSGGADTQYF	TGTGCCAGCAGTTATGGGACTAGCGGGGGCGCAGATACGCAGTATTTT	TRBV6-5	.	TRBD2	TRBJ2-3
CASSLGSPVGNQPQHF	TGTGCCAGCAGCTTAGGTTCCCCTGTGGGAAATCAGCCCCAGCATTTT	TRBV7-8	.	.	TRBJ1-5
CASALRSYSNQPQHF	TGTGCCAGCGCCTTGAGGAGTTATAGCAATCAGCCCCAGCATTTT	TRBV2	.	.	TRBJ1-5
CATSSIQGKTYEQYF	TGTGCCACCAGCAGTATCCAGGGGAAGACCTACGAGCAGTACTTC	TRBV15	.	.	TRBJ2-7
CASSYNGGTNQPQHF	TGTGCCAGCAGTTACAACGGGGGGACCAATCAGCCCCAGCATTTT	TRBV6-5	.	.	TRBJ1-5
CASSPAPLTVHQPQHF	TGTGCCAGCAGTCCCGCCCCTTTGACAGTTCATCAGCCCCAGCATTTT	TRBV27	.	.	TRBJ1-5
CASSVEGTGRTEAFF	TGTGCCAGCAGCGTAGAAGGGACAGGGCGCACTGAAGCTTTCTTT	TRBV9	.	TRBD1	TRBJ1-1
CASSLGTGGANSPLHF	TGTGCCAGCAGTTTAGGGACAGGGGGTGCTAATTCACCCCTCCACTTT	TRBV27	.	TRBD1	TRBJ1-6
CASSLERRAHYNEQFF	TGTGCCAGCAGCTTAGAGAGGAGGGCGCACTACAATGAGCAGTTCTTC	TRBV7-8	.	.	TRBJ2-1
CASGERDVYGYTF	TGTGCCAGCGGGGAGAGGGACGTCTATGGCTACACCTTC	TRBV6-5	.	.	TRBJ1-2
CASSFMLDTEAFF	TGTGCCAGCAGCTTTATGTTGGACACTGAAGCTTTCTTT	TRBV7-2	.	.	TRBJ1-1
CASSPTAGVGETQYF	TGTGCCAGCTCACCAACAGCGGGAGTAGGAGAGACCCAGTACTTC	TRBV18	.	TRBD2	TRBJ2-5
CASSSTGTGYSPLHF	TGTGCCAGCAGCTCCACCGGGACAGGGTACTCACCCCTCCACTTT	TRBV7-9	.	TRBD1	TRBJ1-6
CASSYSKFDGSPLHF	TGTGCCAGCAGTTACTCGAAGTTTGACGGTTCACCCCTCCACTTT	TRBV6-5	.	.	TRBJ1-6